This note documents a single T cell receptor beta chain sequence. What it binds is not known. This entry belongs to a study of identical twins. TCRdb independently ran MiXCR on the 5' RACE reads; one entry per CDR3 protein. The table lists some 330,000 distinct CDR3 sequences, 9% of them singletons. This CDR3 is built from 12 residues. Germline CDR1 reads MNHEY; CDR2 reads SVGAGI. The trim removed 5 bases at V and 11 bases at J, leaving 3 bases unmatched. Study-level points and caveats: Out-of-frame TCR alpha sharing observed in monozygotic twins exceeded model estimates. Analyses based on zero insertions could be partly confounded by invariant MAIT and iNKT cells. Abundant cord blood beta clonotypes carried fewer insertions; memory repertoires showed none.

This TCR derives from a woman aged 45-65 years in good health. The sequencing sample was made of naive T cells sorted from blood. The V gene is TRBV6-5, the J gene TRBJ2-1, with 10 bases that match TRBD1. This CDR3 is CASSGQGGQQFF. CDR3 nucleotides: TGTGCCAGCAGTGGACAGGGGGGGCAGCAGTTCTTC.